The sequence of this TCR beta chain was determined in a study of cytomegalovirus exposure and HLA in healthy donors. Generated by immunoSEQ multiplex PCR, the TCRdb table keeps only in-frame clones and is missing some. The sample lists 90,000 or so clones, about 85% occurring once. V was pared by 3 bases and J by 8 bases, with 11 bases of the junction left unmatched. Germline V lookup: CDR1 SGDLS, CDR2 YYNGEE. The CDR3 spans 15 residues. The clonotype was recovered from a young man in good health and CMV-seropositive. This chain uses TRBV9 with TRBJ2-1; 7 positions match TRBD2. Sample: PBMCs. The DNA of the CDR3 is TGTGCCAGCAGCGCGGCGGGAGCGTATGTCGATGAGCAGTTCTTC. As protein: CASSAAGAYVDEQFF.